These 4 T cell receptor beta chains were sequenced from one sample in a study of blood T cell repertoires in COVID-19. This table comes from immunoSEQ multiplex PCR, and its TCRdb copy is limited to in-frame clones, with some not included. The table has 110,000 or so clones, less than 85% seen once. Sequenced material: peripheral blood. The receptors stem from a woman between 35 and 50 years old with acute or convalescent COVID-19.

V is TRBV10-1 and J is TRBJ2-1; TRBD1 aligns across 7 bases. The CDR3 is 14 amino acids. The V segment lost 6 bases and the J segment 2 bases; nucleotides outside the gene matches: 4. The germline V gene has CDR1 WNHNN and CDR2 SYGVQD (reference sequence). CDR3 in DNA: TGCGCCAGCAGCGACGGGACAGCCTACAATGAGCAGTTCTTC. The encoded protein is CASSDGTAYNEQFF.

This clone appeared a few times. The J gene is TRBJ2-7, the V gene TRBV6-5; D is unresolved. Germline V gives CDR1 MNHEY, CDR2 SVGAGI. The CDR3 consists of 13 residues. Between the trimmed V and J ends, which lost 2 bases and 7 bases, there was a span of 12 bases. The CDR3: CASSYRPGREQYF. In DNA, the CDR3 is TGTGCCAGCAGTTACAGGCCGGGTCGGGAGCAGTACTTC.

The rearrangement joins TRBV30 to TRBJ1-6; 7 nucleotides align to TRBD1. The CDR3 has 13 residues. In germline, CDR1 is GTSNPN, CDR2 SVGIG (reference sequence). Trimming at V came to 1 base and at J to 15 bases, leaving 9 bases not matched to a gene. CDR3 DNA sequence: TGTGCCTGGAGTGCCTCAAGGGACAGCCTCCTCCACTTT. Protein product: CAWSASRDSLLHF.

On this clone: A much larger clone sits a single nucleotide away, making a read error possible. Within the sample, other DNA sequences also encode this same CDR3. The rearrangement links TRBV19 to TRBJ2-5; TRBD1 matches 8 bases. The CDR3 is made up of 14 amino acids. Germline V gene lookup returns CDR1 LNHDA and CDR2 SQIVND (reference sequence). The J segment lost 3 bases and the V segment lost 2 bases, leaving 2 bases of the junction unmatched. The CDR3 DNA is TGTGCCAGTAGTATACGGACAGGGAAAGAGACCCAGTACTTC. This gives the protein CASSIRTGKETQYF.